The next 6 T cell receptor beta chains were all read from a single sample in a study of beta chain features in type 1 diabetes. No antigen has been assigned to these receptors. Reverse transcribing all isolated RNA meant expressed TCRB transcripts were sequenced. Assay: immunoSEQ multiplex PCR; the TCRdb copy retains only in-frame clones and omits some. Of about 360,000 clones listed, around 12% are singletons. The study's findings and limits: A moderate, significant TCRB CDR3 shortening appeared in type 1 diabetes across four CD4+ subsets.

What was sequenced was naive CD4+ T cells from blood. The source is a woman aged 18-30 years with type 1 diabetes.

This clone appeared a few times. The chain has TRBV30 and TRBJ2-5; 10 nucleotides line up with TRBD2. The length of the CDR3 is 11 residues. Germline V gives CDR1 GTSNPN, CDR2 SVGIG (reference sequence). CDR3 region: CATSGEETQYF. The CDR3, as DNA: TGTGCAACTAGCGGGGAAGAGACCCAGTACTTC.

This clone showed up just a few times. This chain connects TRBV25-1 to TRBJ2-5, with D perhaps matching TRBD1 (5 bases). The CDR3 contains 15 residues. The germline gives CDR1 MGHDK, CDR2 SYGVNS. V was pared by 3 bases and J by 7 bases, with 18 bases between. This chain's CDR3 is CASSDLGFRVGTQYF. As DNA, the CDR3 is TGTGCCAGCAGTGATTTGGGGTTCAGGGTGGGGACCCAGTACTTC.

Only a few counts were recorded for this clone. V and J are TRBV5-6 and TRBJ1-1; 10 nucleotides align to TRBD1. V shed 4 bases and J 11 bases; nucleotides not matched to a gene: 5. The germline CDR1 and CDR2 sequences are SGHDT and YYEEEE. The CDR3 is 12 amino acids. The CDR3: CASSPDRGSAFF. CDR3 coding DNA: TGTGCCAGCAGCCCGGACAGGGGGTCGGCTTTCTTT.

This clone was seen only a few times. This sequence joins TRBV28 and TRBJ1-5, with 9 bases identical to TRBD1. CDR3 length: 14 residues. Germline CDR1 is MDHEN and CDR2 is SYDVKM. J lost 5 bases, V lost 6 bases, and 5 bases had no gene match. As DNA, the CDR3 is TGTGCCAGCAGGCCGGGACAGGGTTATCAGCCCCAGCATTTT. Translated, it gives CASRPGQGYQPQHF.

This rearrangement joins TRBV29-1 to TRBJ2-3, with a tentative D call TRBD2 (7 bases). Trimming took off 4 bases at V and 4 bases at J, with 12 bases between the two ends. The CDR3 loop spans 13 amino acids. Germline V gene lookup returns CDR1 SQVTM and CDR2 ANQGSEA. CDR3 nucleotide sequence: TGCAGCGTTGGGAGGGGGGGTGCAGATACGCAGTATTTT. Translation gives CSVGRGGADTQYF.

The chain joins TRBV7-2 to TRBJ2-3; D may be TRBD2 (6 bases). The CDR3 has 16 residues. Trimming removed 3 bases at V and 7 bases at J, with 20 bases between. Germline CDR1 SGHTA, CDR2 FQGNSA. CDR3 region: CASSFGSVAAPYTQYF. The CDR3 coding sequence is TGTGCCAGCAGCTTTGGGTCGGTAGCGGCCCCATATACGCAGTATTTT. Variable domain in full (rest from reference TRBV7-2 and TRBJ2-3): GAGVSQSPSNKVTEKGKDVELRCDPISGHTALYWYRQSLGQGLEFLIYFQGNSAPDKSGLPSDRFSAERTGGSVSTLTIQRTQQEDSAVYLCASSFGSVAAPYTQYFGPGTRLTVL.